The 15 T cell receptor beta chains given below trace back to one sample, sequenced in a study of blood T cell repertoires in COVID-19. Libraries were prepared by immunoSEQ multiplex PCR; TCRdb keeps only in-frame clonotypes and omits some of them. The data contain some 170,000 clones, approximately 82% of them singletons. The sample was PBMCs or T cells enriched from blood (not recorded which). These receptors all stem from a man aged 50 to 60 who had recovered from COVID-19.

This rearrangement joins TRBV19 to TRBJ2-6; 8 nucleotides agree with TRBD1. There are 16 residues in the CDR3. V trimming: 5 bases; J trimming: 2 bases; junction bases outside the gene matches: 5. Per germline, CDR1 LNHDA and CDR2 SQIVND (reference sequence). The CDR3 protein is CASSPQGAAGANVLTF. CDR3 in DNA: TGTGCCAGTAGTCCCCAGGGGGCGGCTGGGGCCAACGTCCTGACTTTC.

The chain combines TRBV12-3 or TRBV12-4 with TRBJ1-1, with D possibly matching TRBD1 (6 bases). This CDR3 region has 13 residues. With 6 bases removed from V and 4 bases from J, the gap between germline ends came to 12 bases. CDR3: CASRSQGTTEAFF. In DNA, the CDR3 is TGTGCCAGCAGATCACAGGGTACCACTGAAGCTTTCTTT.

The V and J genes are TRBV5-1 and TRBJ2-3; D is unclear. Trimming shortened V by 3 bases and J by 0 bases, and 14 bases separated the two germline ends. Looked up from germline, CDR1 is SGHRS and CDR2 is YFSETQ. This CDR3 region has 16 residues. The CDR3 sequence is CASSSLLTTSTDTQYF. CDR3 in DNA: TGCGCCAGCAGCTCTCTCTTGACAACTAGCACAGATACGCAGTATTTT. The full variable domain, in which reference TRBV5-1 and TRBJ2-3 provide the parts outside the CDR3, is KAGVTQTPRYLIKTRGQQVTLSCSPISGHRSVSWYQQTPGQGLQFLFEYFSETQRNKGNFPGRFSGRQFSNSRSEMNVSTLELGDSALYLCASSSLLTTSTDTQYFGPGTRLTVL.

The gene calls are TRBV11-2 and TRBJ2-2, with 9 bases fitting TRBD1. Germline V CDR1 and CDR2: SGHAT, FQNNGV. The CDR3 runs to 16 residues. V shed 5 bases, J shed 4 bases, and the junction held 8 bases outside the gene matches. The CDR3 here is CASSKQGAEGTGELFF. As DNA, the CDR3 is TGTGCCAGCAGCAAACAGGGGGCCGAGGGCACCGGGGAGCTGTTTTTT.

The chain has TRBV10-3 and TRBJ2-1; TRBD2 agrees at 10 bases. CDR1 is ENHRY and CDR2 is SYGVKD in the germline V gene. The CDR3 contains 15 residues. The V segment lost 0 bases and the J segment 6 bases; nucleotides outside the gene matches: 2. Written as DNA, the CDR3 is TGTGCCATCAGTGAGTCCGGGACTAGCGTCAATGAGCAGTTCTTC. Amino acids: CAISESGTSVNEQFF.

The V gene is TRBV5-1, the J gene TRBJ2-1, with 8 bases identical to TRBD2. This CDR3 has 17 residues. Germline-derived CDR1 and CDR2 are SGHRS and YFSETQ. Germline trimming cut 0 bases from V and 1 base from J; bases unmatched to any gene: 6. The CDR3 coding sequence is TGCGCCAGCAGCTTGGCCTCGAGCGGGGGATCCTACAATGAGCAGTTCTTC. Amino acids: CASSLASSGGSYNEQFF.

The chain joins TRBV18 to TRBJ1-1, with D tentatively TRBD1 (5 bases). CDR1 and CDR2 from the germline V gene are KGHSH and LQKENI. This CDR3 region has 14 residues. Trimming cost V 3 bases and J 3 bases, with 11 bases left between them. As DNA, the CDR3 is TGTGCCAGCTCACCTAAGGGGTGGGACACTGAAGCTTTCTTT. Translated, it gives CASSPKGWDTEAFF.

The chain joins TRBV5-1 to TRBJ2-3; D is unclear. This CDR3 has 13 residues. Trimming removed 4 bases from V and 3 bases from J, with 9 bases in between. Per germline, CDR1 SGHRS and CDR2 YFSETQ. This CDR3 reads CASSMTTTDTQYF. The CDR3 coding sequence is TGCGCCAGCAGCATGACAACGACAGATACGCAGTATTTT.

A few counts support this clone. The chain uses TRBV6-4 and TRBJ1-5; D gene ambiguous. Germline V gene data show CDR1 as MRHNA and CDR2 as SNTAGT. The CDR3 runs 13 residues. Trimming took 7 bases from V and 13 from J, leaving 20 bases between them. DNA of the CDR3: TGTGCCAGCAAGCATGTCAACACCGAACAGCAGCATTTT. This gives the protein CASKHVNTEQQHF.

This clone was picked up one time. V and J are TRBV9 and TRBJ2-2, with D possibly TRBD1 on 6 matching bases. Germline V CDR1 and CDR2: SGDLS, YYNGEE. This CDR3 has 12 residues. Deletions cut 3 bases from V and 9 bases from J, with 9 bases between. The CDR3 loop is CASSGTGRELFF. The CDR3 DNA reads TGTGCCAGCAGCGGAACAGGGCGGGAGCTGTTTTTT.

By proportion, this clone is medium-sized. CDR3 loop: CASSLVTSWSNSPLHF. CDR3 bases: TGTGCCAGCAGCTTGGTGACCAGTTGGAGTAATTCACCCCTCCACTTT. The chain carries TRBV5-8 and TRBJ1-6; D uncertain. The V and J ends lost 0 bases and 6 bases respectively, with 13 bases between them. This CDR3 spans 16 amino acids. Germline assignment: CDR1 SGHTS and CDR2 YDEGEE.

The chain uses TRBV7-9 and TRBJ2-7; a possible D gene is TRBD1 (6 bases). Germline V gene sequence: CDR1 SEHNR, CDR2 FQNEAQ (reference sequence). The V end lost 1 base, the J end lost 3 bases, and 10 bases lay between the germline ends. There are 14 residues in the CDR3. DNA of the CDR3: TGTGCCAGCAGCTTAGGTGGGGGCAGCTACGAGCAGTACTTC. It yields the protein CASSLGGGSYEQYF.

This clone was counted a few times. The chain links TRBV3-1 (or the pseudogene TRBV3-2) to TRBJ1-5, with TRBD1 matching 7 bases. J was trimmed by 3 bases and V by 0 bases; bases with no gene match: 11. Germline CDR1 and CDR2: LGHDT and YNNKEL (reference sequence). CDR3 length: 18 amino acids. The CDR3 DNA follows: TGTGCCAGCAGCCAAGACTACCCGGGACAGTCGTCCAATCAGCCCCAGCATTTT. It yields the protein CASSQDYPGQSSNQPQHF.

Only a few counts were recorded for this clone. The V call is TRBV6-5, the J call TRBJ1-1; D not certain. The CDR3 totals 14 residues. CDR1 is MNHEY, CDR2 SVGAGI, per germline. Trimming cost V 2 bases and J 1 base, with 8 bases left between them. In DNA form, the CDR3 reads TGTGCCAGCAGTTACCGGTCTGAGAACACTGAAGCTTTCTTT. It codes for CASSYRSENTEAFF.

This CDR3 reads CSVDSVGGGHGYTF. The CDR3 nucleotides read TGCAGCGTTGATTCGGTAGGGGGAGGGCATGGCTACACCTTC. The chain employs TRBV29-1 and TRBJ1-2, with a possible D match to TRBD1 (6 bases). Trimming pared 3 bases from V and 6 bases from J, leaving 17 bases between. The CDR3 runs 14 residues. Germline V lookup: CDR1 SQVTM, CDR2 ANQGSEA.